These 28 T cell receptor beta chains were sequenced from one sample in a study of response to subunit inactivated influenza vaccine. TCRdb reanalysed the RT-PCR reads using MiXCR and keeps one entry per CDR3 protein. Altogether hundreds of thousands of distinct CDR3 sequences are present, approximately 17% being singletons, with the ten largest covering approximately 10%. Sequenced here: PBMCs from blood, sampled roughly 5 days after vaccination. These receptors were collected from a man aged 50-59 years who received an inactivated influenza vaccine.

This clonotype was detected many times. This chain links TRBV20-1 with TRBJ2-5; 7 bases match TRBD1. The CDR3 is 14 residues long. From germline, CDR1 is DFQATT and CDR2 SNEGSKA (reference sequence). Trimming removed 3 bases from V and 1 base from J; junction bases left unmatched: 5. The CDR3, as DNA: TGCAGTGCTAGGACTCGGGACAGCCAAGAGACCCAGTACTTC. Translation: CSARTRDSQETQYF.

This clonotype was counted only a few times. The V call is TRBV20-1, the J call TRBJ2-3, with 9 nucleotides matching TRBD2. The CDR3 has 17 amino acids. Germline V gene sequence: CDR1 DFQATT, CDR2 SNEGSKA (reference sequence). With 4 bases clipped from V and 0 bases from J, the junction kept 11 bases outside the gene matches. CDR3: CSATNRLAEVSTDTQYF. In nucleotides, the CDR3 is TGCAGTGCTACCAACAGACTAGCGGAAGTTAGCACAGATACGCAGTATTTT.

There are a few counts of this clonotype. This rearrangement joins TRBV12-3 or TRBV12-4 to TRBJ1-1; D is undetermined. The CDR3 runs 14 residues. The V end lost 4 bases, the J end lost 3 bases, and 12 bases lay between the germline ends. In DNA form, the CDR3 reads TGTGCCAGCAGTTCCACACTAGCCTACACTGAAGCTTTCTTT. Residues: CASSSTLAYTEAFF.

V usage is TRBV5-5 and J usage is TRBJ1-1, with D possibly matching TRBD1 (6 bases). Germline loops: CDR1 SGHKS, CDR2 YYEKEE (reference sequence). The V and J ends lost 4 bases and 0 bases respectively, with 13 bases between them. This CDR3 has 15 amino acids. The chain's CDR3 is CASSVGAGVNTEAFF. The CDR3 coding sequence is TGTGCCAGCAGCGTCGGGGCAGGGGTGAACACTGAAGCTTTCTTT.

This clonotype was recorded a few times. The rearrangement uses TRBV5-4 and TRBJ2-1; 8 bases align to TRBD2. Germline V lookup: CDR1 SGHNT, CDR2 YYREEE (reference sequence). The CDR3 has 16 amino acids. Trimming cost V 4 bases and J 9 bases; bases outside gene matches: 15. CDR3 DNA: TGTGCCAGCAGCCGGAGTTCGGGACTAGGACTCGGTGAGCAGTTCTTC. Translation: CASSRSSGLGLGEQFF.

This clonotype has only a few counts. This chain joins TRBV24-1 and TRBJ2-3; TRBD2 might be the D (5 bases). This CDR3 is built from 18 residues. Trimming stripped 3 bases from V and 5 bases from J, with 23 bases between. Per germline, CDR1 KGHDR and CDR2 SFDVKD. CDR3 nucleotide sequence: TGTGCCACCAGTGATCATCCTGGCCTAGCAAGAAGGGTAGATACGCAGTATTTT. Its translation is CATSDHPGLARRVDTQYF.

The V gene is TRBV6-5, the J gene TRBJ1-2, with 8 nucleotides matching TRBD1. Trimming at V came to 6 bases and at J to 8 bases, leaving 5 bases not matched to a gene. The CDR3 has 12 amino acids. CDR1 and CDR2 (germline): MNHEY, SVGAGI. CDR3 amino acids: CASSQGAWGYTF. The DNA for the CDR3 is TGTGCCAGCAGCCAGGGGGCCTGGGGCTACACCTTC.

The chain uses TRBV7-2 and TRBJ2-1; tentatively, D is TRBD1 (5 bases). CDR1 SGHTA and CDR2 FQGNSA come from the germline V gene. V lost 4 bases and J 0 bases, leaving 10 bases between the germline ends. CDR3 length: 15 residues. The CDR3 nucleotides are TGTGCCAGCAGCTCAGGGTACCTCTCCTACAATGAGCAGTTCTTC. Translating it yields CASSSGYLSYNEQFF.

This clonotype was found a few times. The chain links TRBV11-1 to TRBJ2-5; D is perhaps TRBD1 or TRBD2 (5 bases each). The CDR3 has 12 residues. V was pared by 6 bases and J by 5 bases, with 10 bases between. The germline V gene has CDR1 SGHAT and CDR2 FQDESV (reference sequence). CDR3 nucleotide sequence: TGTGCCAGCAGGGGGGTTAAGGAGACCCAGTACTTC. This sequence encodes CASRGVKETQYF.

The rearrangement uses TRBV15 and TRBJ2-3; maybe TRBD1 (5 bases). V was pared by 5 bases and J by 7 bases, with 19 bases between. Germline-derived CDR1 and CDR2 are LNHNV and YYDKDF (reference sequence). The CDR3 runs to 15 residues. CDR3 bases: TGTGCCACCAGCCTGGTGGGGCCCCCGTTGAATACGCAGTATTTT. Amino acid sequence: CATSLVGPPLNTQYF.

This clonotype was detected a few times. The rearrangement links TRBV12-3 or TRBV12-4 to TRBJ2-6; TRBD1 might be the D (5 bases). The CDR3 spans 17 residues. V was trimmed by 5 bases and J by 0 bases, leaving 14 bases between them. The chain's CDR3 is CASSPYRSSSGANVLTF. CDR3 bases: TGTGCCAGCAGTCCGTACAGGTCCAGCTCTGGGGCCAACGTCCTGACTTTC.

The CDR3 nucleotides read TGTGCCAGCAGTTACGGAGGAGGGGGCAATGAAAAACTGTTTTTT. Translation gives CASSYGGGGNEKLFF. The chain uses TRBV6-2 or TRBV6-3 and TRBJ1-4, with 7 bases matching TRBD1. The length of the CDR3 is 15 residues. Germline lookup yields CDR1 MNHEY and CDR2 SVGEGT. V dropped 2 bases and J dropped 5; count of bases not matched to a gene: 5.

In DNA, the CDR3 is TGTGCCAGCAGCTTAGGTTCCGAGGGGACAGATACGCAGTATTTT. Its translation is CASSLGSEGTDTQYF. This chain joins TRBV7-3 and TRBJ2-3, with D possibly called TRBD1 or TRBD2 (5 bases each). Looked up from germline, CDR1 is SGHTA and CDR2 is FQGTGA. V was cut by 2 bases and J by 3 bases, with 12 bases left in between. The CDR3 loop spans 15 amino acids.

This clonotype was counted between two and nine times. The rearrangement joins TRBV7-2 to TRBJ2-7; tentative D call: TRBD2 (6 bases). The CDR3 covers 15 residues. Germline V lookup: CDR1 SGHTA, CDR2 FQGNSA. Trimming removed 6 bases from V and 2 bases from J, with 17 bases in between. CDR3 in amino acids: CASSLWRDPPYEQYF. The DNA of the CDR3 is TGTGCCAGCAGTTTGTGGCGGGACCCACCCTACGAGCAGTACTTC.

This clonotype has more than one count but fewer than ten. The chain recombines TRBV6-5 with TRBJ2-2; D is possibly TRBD1 or TRBD2 (6 bases each). The V gene's germline CDR1 is MNHEY and CDR2 SVGAGI. The V end was cut by 3 bases, the J end by 7 bases, with 21 bases between. This CDR3 region has 17 residues. CDR3 nucleotides: TGTGCCAGCAGTTATAGGAGGGGAGCAGGGGTCCGCGGGGAGCTGTTTTTT. Amino acid sequence: CASSYRRGAGVRGELFF.

This clonotype was detected ten times or more. The CDR3 spells CASSPGQGLEKLFF. CDR3 in DNA: TGTGCCAGCAGTCCGGGACAAGGATTGGAAAAACTGTTTTTT. This chain connects TRBV12-3 or TRBV12-4 to TRBJ1-4; the D gene is possibly TRBD1 (6 bases). Trimming left V 5 bases short and J 8 bases short, with 15 bases between. This CDR3 is 14 amino acids long.

This clonotype was detected many times. This chain uses TRBV27 with TRBJ2-2; a possible D gene is TRBD2 (5 bases). The V gene lost 2 bases and the J gene lost 5 bases, with 12 bases spanning the gap. Germline values: CDR1 MNHEY, CDR2 SMNVEV (reference sequence). The CDR3 has 15 amino acids. The CDR3 DNA sequence: TGTGCCAGCAGTTTAAACAGCGGCTTAACCGGGGAGCTGTTTTTT. It encodes CASSLNSGLTGELFF.

The V call is TRBV15, the J call TRBJ2-2; TRBD1 matches at 8 bases. CDR1 is LNHNV and CDR2 is YYDKDF in the germline V gene (reference sequence). Unmatched junction bases numbered 3, after V lost 0 bases and J lost 0 bases. This CDR3 comprises 17 residues. The CDR3, as DNA: TGTGCCACCAGCAGAGATTGGGGACAGGCGAACACCGGGGAGCTGTTTTTT. Protein product: CATSRDWGQANTGELFF.

V is TRBV5-6 and J is TRBJ2-3; D perhaps matches TRBD2 (6 bases). The V end lost 1 base, the J end lost 4 bases, and 10 bases lay between the germline ends. CDR1 SGHDT and CDR2 YYEEEE come from the germline V gene. The CDR3 covers 14 residues. CDR3 loop: CASSLPSVADTQYF. The CDR3 DNA reads TGTGCCAGCAGCTTGCCTAGCGTGGCAGATACGCAGTATTTT.

The chain combines TRBV5-1 with TRBJ1-1; D call uncertain. The CDR3 sequence is 15 residues long. Germline values: CDR1 SGHRS, CDR2 YFSETQ. The V and J ends lost 2 bases and 0 bases respectively, with 11 bases between them. This chain's CDR3 is CASSFTREMNTEAFF. As DNA, the CDR3 is TGCGCCAGCAGCTTCACAAGGGAGATGAACACTGAAGCTTTCTTT.

This clonotype was seen only a few times. V and J are TRBV20-1 and TRBJ2-5, with TRBD2 matching 8 bases. J gave up 5 bases and V 3 bases, and 23 bases lay outside the gene matches. Germline values: CDR1 DFQATT, CDR2 SNEGSKA (reference sequence). The CDR3 loop spans 19 amino acids. The CDR3 loop is CSASKLSGTSIGVQETQYF. The DNA for the CDR3 is TGCAGTGCTAGCAAACTCTCCGGGACTAGTATAGGAGTGCAGGAGACCCAGTACTTC.

This clonotype was observed a few times. This chain links TRBV29-1 with TRBJ2-5; 8 bases agree with TRBD2. Trimming took 6 bases from V and 5 from J; bases not matched to a gene: 11. Germline lookup yields CDR1 SQVTM and CDR2 ANQGSEA. The CDR3 sequence is 14 residues long. The CDR3 spells CSVTRGGTVETQYF. The CDR3 nucleotides are TGCAGCGTCACCCGGGGGGGCACAGTGGAGACCCAGTACTTC.

The chain combines TRBV6-2 or TRBV6-3 with TRBJ1-1; no clear D gene. This CDR3 is built from 14 residues. Per the germline V gene, CDR1 is MNHEY and CDR2 is SVGEGT. The ends were cut back, 2 bases at V and 2 bases at J, with 9 bases in the middle. The CDR3 DNA reads as TGTGCCAGCAGTTACACGGGGAGAAACACTGAAGCTTTCTTT. Its translation: CASSYTGRNTEAFF.

This clonotype was counted a few times. J is TRBJ2-3 and V is TRBV20-1, with 10 positions matching TRBD2. Germline CDR1 reads DFQATT; CDR2 reads SNEGSKA (reference sequence). Trimming cost V 3 bases and J 2 bases; bases outside gene matches: 5. There are 15 residues in the CDR3. In DNA form, the CDR3 reads TGCAGTGCTAGCCCAACTAGCGGGGCCACAGATACGCAGTATTTT. This codes for CSASPTSGATDTQYF.

The table lists this clonotype with a few counts. The chain employs TRBV7-9 and TRBJ2-7, with TRBD1 matching over 7 bases. The CDR3 length is 15 residues. Trimming took 2 bases from V and 2 from J; bases not matched to a gene: 6. Germline-derived CDR1 and CDR2 are SEHNR and FQNEAQ (reference sequence). CDR3 nucleotide sequence: TGTGCCAGCAGCTTATTCGGGACAGATGCCTACGAGCAGTACTTC. It codes for CASSLFGTDAYEQYF.

This clonotype was seen a few times. The chain recombines TRBV5-5 with TRBJ1-2, with D possibly TRBD1 on 5 matching bases. Germline V gene lookup returns CDR1 SGHKS and CDR2 YYEKEE (reference sequence). The CDR3 extends over 16 amino acids. V dropped 3 bases and J dropped 6 bases, with 21 bases sitting between them. CDR3 amino acids: CASSSVGGTGGNGYTF. The CDR3 DNA reads as TGTGCCAGCAGCTCAGTGGGGGGAACCGGCGGTAATGGCTACACCTTC.

The chain is built from TRBV5-6 and TRBJ2-7, with a possible D match to TRBD2 (6 bases). This CDR3 is 15 amino acids long. Trimming cost V 2 bases and J 3 bases, with 15 bases left between them. CDR1 is SGHDT and CDR2 is YYEEEE in the germline V gene. CDR3 nucleotide sequence: TGTGCCAGCAGCTTATCGGCGGGAAGGGGCTACGAGCAGTACTTC. Protein sequence: CASSLSAGRGYEQYF.

This chain connects TRBV12-2 to TRBJ2-7. TRBV12-2 counts as a pseudogene. The CDR3 contains 18 residues. For the CDR3, the DNA is TGTGCAAGTCGCTTAGGGTCGGTTGTTGGGCAAGACTCCTACGAGCAGTACTTC. The encoded protein is CASRLGSVVGQDSYEQYF.